What follows describes a single T cell receptor beta chain. Its antigen is as yet unknown. The sample is drawn from a study of cytomegalovirus exposure and HLA in healthy donors. This CDR3 contains 13 residues. Trimming shortened V by 6 bases and J by 8 bases, and 13 bases separated the two germline ends. Germline CDR1 reads MDHEN; CDR2 reads SYDVKM. Both 60 Vbeta primers and 13 Jbeta primers went into the PCR. Profiled with immunoSEQ multiplex PCR; TCRdb holds only in-frame clones, not every one. The sample has around 120,000 clones; about three quarters are singletons. Overall study findings and caveats: A missense variant in DCLRE1C was later tied to TCR beta V- and J-gene trimming. The majority of TCR sequences were rare, yet some public TCRs appeared in many donors.

V and J are TRBV28 and TRBJ1-4; D ambiguous. This TCR came from a man aged 55 to 69 in good health and CMV-seropositive. Specimen: PBMCs. CDR3 nucleotide sequence: TGTGCCAGCAGCGATTCGCCGGGGGAAAAACTGTTTTTT. Translation gives CASSDSPGEKLFF.